These 20 T cell receptor beta chains were all obtained from the same sample, sequenced in a study of cytomegalovirus exposure and HLA in healthy donors. The method was immunoSEQ multiplex PCR; TCRdb's version includes in-frame clones alone and lacks a portion of them. Among tens of thousands of clones listed, just under 95% were seen once. The sample comprised PBMCs. These receptors came from a man between 18 and 29 years old in good health and CMV-seronegative.

This clone was seen just once. The genes are TRBV9 and TRBJ2-7, with 8 nucleotides matching TRBD2. CDR3 length: 16 amino acids. The V segment lost 0 bases and the J segment 2 bases; nucleotides outside the gene matches: 7. Germline lookup yields CDR1 SGDLS and CDR2 YYNGEE. Here the CDR3 reads CASSVVPGGGPYEQYF. The CDR3 DNA sequence: TGTGCCAGCAGCGTAGTTCCGGGAGGGGGGCCCTACGAGCAGTACTTC.

The chain links TRBV18 to TRBJ1-5; no clear D gene. Per germline, CDR1 KGHSH and CDR2 LQKENI. The CDR3 runs 16 residues. Deletions cut 3 bases from V and 0 bases from J, with 12 bases between. CDR3 loop: CASSPGSWSSNQPQHF. The CDR3 DNA sequence: TGTGCCAGCTCACCCGGCTCATGGAGTAGCAATCAGCCCCAGCATTTT.

The J gene is TRBJ2-7, the V gene TRBV18; TRBD1 matches 9 bases. Germline V gene lookup returns CDR1 KGHSH and CDR2 LQKENI. V gave up 4 bases and J gave up 5 bases; unmatched junction bases: 9. This CDR3 has 15 amino acids. The CDR3 here is CASSQTGGVRDEQYF. CDR3 bases: TGTGCCAGCTCACAGACAGGGGGAGTGAGGGACGAGCAGTACTTC. Looking up the rest from reference TRBV18 and TRBJ2-7 gives the full variable domain: NAGVMQNPRHLVRRRGQEARLRCSPMKGHSHVYWYRQLPEEGLKFMVYLQKENIIDESGMPKERFSAEFPKEGPSILRIQQVVRGDSAAYFCASSQTGGVRDEQYFGPGTRLTVT.

This chain connects TRBV11-2 to TRBJ1-4; possible D gene TRBD1, 5 bases. The V end was cut by 0 bases, the J end by 4 bases, with 15 bases between. Germline V CDR1 and CDR2: SGHAT, FQNNGV. The CDR3 contains 17 residues. The CDR3 protein is CASSLDRAGRGNEKLFF. CDR3 bases: TGTGCCAGCAGCTTAGATCGGGCGGGACGGGGTAATGAAAAACTGTTTTTT.

This rearrangement joins TRBV23-1 to TRBJ2-5; TRBD2 is a possible D gene (6 bases). TRBV23-1 is assigned to the ORF class and has an uncertain function. Trimming cost V 3 bases and J 2 bases, with 16 bases left between them. The length of the CDR3 is 16 residues. CDR3 sequence reads: CASSHLRTDYQETQYF. CDR3 nucleotides: TGCGCCAGCAGTCATCTCCGGACGGACTATCAAGAGACCCAGTACTTC.

In nucleotides, the CDR3 is TGTGCCAGCAGGCGGGACTTCAGCTACACCTTC. This encodes CASRRDFSYTF. This sequence joins TRBV6-5 and TRBJ1-2, with D tentatively TRBD1 (5 bases). The germline V gene has CDR1 MNHEY and CDR2 SVGAGI. The CDR3 spans 11 residues. V dropped 6 bases and J dropped 9 bases, with 11 bases sitting between them.

J is TRBJ2-3 and V is TRBV10-1, with D perhaps matching TRBD2 (6 bases). The CDR3 consists of 13 residues. The V gene's germline CDR1 is WNHNN and CDR2 SYGVQD (reference sequence). V was cut by 3 bases and J by 3 bases, with 7 bases left in between. CDR3 sequence: CASSDGGTDTQYF. The CDR3 nucleotides read TGCGCCAGCAGTGATGGAGGGACAGATACGCAGTATTTT.

The V and J genes are TRBV7-6 and TRBJ2-1; a possible D gene is TRBD2 (5 bases). The V end was cut by 1 base, the J end by 1 base, with 17 bases between. Germline V lookup: CDR1 SGHVS, CDR2 FNYEAQ. The CDR3 loop spans 18 amino acids. This CDR3 reads CASSLEGIGIGSYNEQFF. The CDR3 DNA sequence: TGTGCCAGCAGCTTAGAAGGGATCGGGATTGGGTCCTACAATGAGCAGTTCTTC.

Here the CDR3 DNA reads TGTGCCAGCAGCGCCTCACTAGCGGGGGCCTTGGGGGAGCTGTTTTTT. The encoded protein is CASSASLAGALGELFF. The J gene is TRBJ2-2, the V gene TRBV5-4, with 11 nucleotides matching TRBD2. The V and J ends lost 4 bases and 8 bases, in that order; junction bases with no gene match: 10. Germline V gives CDR1 SGHNT, CDR2 YYREEE (reference sequence). CDR3 size: 16 residues.

The genes are TRBV18 and TRBJ2-7; no clear D. Germline V gene lookup returns CDR1 KGHSH and CDR2 LQKENI. CDR3 length equals 12 residues. Trimming cost V 3 bases and J 3 bases, with 6 bases left between them. The CDR3 sequence is CASSPVGYEQYF. The CDR3 DNA reads TGTGCCAGCTCACCCGTCGGCTACGAGCAGTACTTC.

The chain has TRBV27 and TRBJ2-3; TRBD1 matches at 8 bases. The germline gives CDR1 MNHEY, CDR2 SMNVEV (reference sequence). This CDR3 comprises 13 residues. V shed 6 bases, J shed 6 bases, and the junction held 5 bases outside the gene matches. CDR3: CASRRTGGDTQYF. The CDR3 DNA reads as TGTGCCAGCAGACGAACAGGGGGGGATACGCAGTATTTT.

This clone was observed once. This chain connects TRBV28 to TRBJ2-5; 7 bases fit TRBD2. CDR1 is MDHEN and CDR2 is SYDVKM in the germline V gene. The CDR3 covers 13 residues. Trimming cost V 6 bases and J 5 bases; bases outside gene matches: 6. CDR3 sequence: CASSQRERETQYF. In nucleotides, the CDR3 is TGTGCCAGCAGCCAGCGGGAACGGGAGACCCAGTACTTC.

The rearrangement links TRBV6-6 to TRBJ2-7; no clear D. Between the trimmed V and J ends, which lost 5 bases and 7 bases, there was a span of 12 bases. This CDR3 contains 12 residues. Germline V gives CDR1 MNHNY, CDR2 SVGAGI (reference sequence). This chain's CDR3 is CASSPHRSEQYF. In DNA form, the CDR3 reads TGTGCCAGCAGTCCACACCGGAGTGAGCAGTACTTC.

The V and J genes are TRBV5-4 and TRBJ2-7; tentative D call: TRBD2 (6 bases). The V end was cut by 4 bases, the J end by 3 bases, with 11 bases between. Germline V lookup: CDR1 SGHNT, CDR2 YYREEE (reference sequence). This CDR3 contains 13 residues. The chain's CDR3 is CASSAGFYYEQYF. As DNA, the CDR3 is TGTGCCAGCAGCGCGGGATTTTACTACGAGCAGTACTTC. Drawing the rest from reference TRBV5-4 and TRBJ2-7, the complete variable domain is ETGVTQSPTHLIKTRGQQVTLRCSSQSGHNTVSWYQQALGQGPQFIFQYYREEENGRGNFPPRFSGLQFPNYSSELNVNALELDDSALYLCASSAGFYYEQYFGPGTRLTVT.

The chain couples TRBV11-1 to TRBJ2-5; D may be TRBD2 (5 bases). Germline V gene lookup returns CDR1 SGHAT and CDR2 FQDESV (reference sequence). The CDR3 covers 16 residues. V lost 1 base to trimming and J lost 1 base, with 13 bases between them. CDR3 in DNA: TGTGCCAGCAGCTTAGGATTGGATAGCGTCCAAGAGACCCAGTACTTC. As protein: CASSLGLDSVQETQYF.

This chain uses TRBV9 with TRBJ2-1; the D is unclear. The length of the CDR3 is 14 residues. Germline-derived CDR1 and CDR2 are SGDLS and YYNGEE. V shed 0 bases and J shed 8 bases, with 12 bases lying between them. The CDR3 spells CASSVGLAAYEQFF. The DNA for the CDR3 is TGTGCCAGCAGCGTAGGGTTAGCTGCGTATGAGCAGTTCTTC.

This rearrangement joins TRBV4-3 to TRBJ1-1; 7 bases map to TRBD1. From germline, CDR1 is LGHNA and CDR2 YSLEER. The CDR3 spans 14 residues. With V trimmed by 5 bases and J by 5 bases, 8 bases remained unmatched. The CDR3 DNA sequence: TGCGCCAGCAGCAAAACAGGGGTGTATACTGAAGCTTTCTTT. As protein: CASSKTGVYTEAFF.

The J gene is TRBJ1-1, the V gene TRBV28; no definite D call. V lost 10 bases and J 0 bases, leaving 15 bases between the germline ends. This CDR3 has 14 amino acids. Germline CDR1 and CDR2: MDHEN and SYDVKM. The chain's CDR3 is CATEGQQMNTEAFF. In DNA form, the CDR3 reads TGTGCCACCGAGGGTCAGCAAATGAACACTGAAGCTTTCTTT.

This clone was recorded only once. The chain employs TRBV5-6 and TRBJ2-7; 12 bases are a match to TRBD2. The length of the CDR3 is 16 residues. V shed 1 base, J shed 2 bases, and the junction held 4 bases outside the gene matches. Looked up from germline, CDR1 is SGHDT and CDR2 is YYEEEE. CDR3 nucleotide sequence: TGTGCCAGCAGCTTGAGGACTAGCGGGGCAACCTACGAGCAGTACTTC. Its translation: CASSLRTSGATYEQYF.

This clone was seen only once. The genes are TRBV5-5 and TRBJ2-7, with D possibly matching TRBD2 (7 bases). The CDR3 has 16 amino acids. CDR1 and CDR2 from the germline V gene are SGHKS and YYEKEE (reference sequence). Trimming stripped 0 bases from V and 3 bases from J, with 16 bases between. For the CDR3, the DNA is TGTGCCAGCAGCTTGGGGATCGGGGGGCGAGACTACGAGCAGTACTTC. As protein: CASSLGIGGRDYEQYF.